This T cell receptor beta chain was sequenced during a study of shared clonotypes between healthy human individuals. General observations from the study: Clonotypes not shared had lower generation probabilities than those common to all four donors. The study drew on few donors, limiting represented genetic and exposure-history diversity.

Healthy HIV-negative adults without recent acute infections or vaccinations served as donors. Authors' methods: As immunoSEQ supplied junction-only sequences (without quality scores), filtering differed. Assay: immunoSEQ multiplex PCR; the TCRdb copy retains only in-frame clones and omits some. D and trimming come from the DNA, and the V and J calls and clone size come from that table. The sample holds about 1 million clones, under 80% seen once. The length of the CDR3 is 13 residues. Trimming left V 5 bases short and J 5 bases short, with 12 bases between. From germline, CDR1 is SEHNR and CDR2 FQNEAQ (reference sequence). This clone has ten or more counts. No antigen is known for it. This same CDR3 is encoded by further DNA sequences in the sample.

This clonotype originated in a man between 18 and 35 years old in good health. V usage is TRBV7-9 and J usage is TRBJ2-5; D uncertain. Sequencing input: memory CD4+ T cells sorted from blood. The subset: CD45RA-negative fraction. CDR3 loop: CASSPSLGETQYF. CDR3 DNA sequence: TGTGCCAGCAGCCCTTCATTAGGGGAGACCCAGTACTTC. Full variable domain (remainder filled in from reference TRBV7-9 and TRBJ2-5): DTGVSQNPRHKITKRGQNVTFRCDPISEHNRLYWYRQTLGQGPEFLTYFQNEAQLEKSRLLSDRFSAERPKGSFSTLEIQRTEQGDSAMYLCASSPSLGETQYFGPGTRLLVL.